This TCR beta chain was observed in a study of OX40 agonist ivuxolimab in advanced cancers. Background for the entire study: Ivuxolimab was a fully human IgG2 agonistic monoclonal antibody targeting the costimulatory receptor OX40 (CD134). Intravenous ivuxolimab was administered to patients every 2 weeks at six dose levels: 0.01, 0.1, 0.3, 1.5, 3 and 10 mg/kg. Of the roughly 54 dose-escalation patients, hepatocellular carcinoma was present in around 19, melanoma in around 15, renal cell carcinoma in 9 and head and neck cancer in 9. The dose-escalation cohort was about 83% male with a mean age of about 54 years, ranging from roughly 23 to 90. Prior anti-PD-1, anti-PD-L1 or anti-CTLA-4 therapy was permitted, and less than 45% of dose-escalation patients had received checkpoint inhibitors. Three dose-escalation patients achieved partial responses, one with hepatocellular carcinoma and two with cutaneous melanoma. The purpose of peripheral TCRbeta sequencing was to test whether ivuxolimab changed TCR sequence diversity and led to clonal T-cell expansion. The paper reports the monotherapy dose-escalation portion (N of about 47 patients) of the phase I ivuxolimab trial.

For sequencing of the TCRbeta CDR3 region, genomic DNA was extracted from the sorted cells. The immunoSEQ Assay was used to sequence the TCRbeta CDR3 regions. The clones in this table, taken by TCRdb from immuneACCESS, are in-frame only. Not every clone is retained; where verified, under half of the shortfall comes from an unresolved V gene, and the cause of the rest is unknown. The sample table records 60,000 to 100,000 clones; about 90% of these occur just once. The ten largest clones take up about 0.52% of the sample. Patients with autoimmune disease history or receiving systemic immunosuppression were excluded from the trial. In every dose cohort, peripheral blood was drawn for TCR sequencing at baseline, cycle 4 day 1, and cycle 7 day 1. Samples were obtained from an open-label, multicenter, first-in-human phase I dose-escalation trial of ivuxolimab. The trial enrolled adults with locally advanced or metastatic head and neck squamous cell, hepatocellular, melanoma or renal cell carcinoma. Before TCR sequencing, CD4+ and CD8+ T cells were separately sorted from peripheral blood.

With regard to this clone: Its antigen target is currently unknown. There are no base qualities to consult, and no much larger clone falls within one base.

The full study reports these points: The antigen specificity of the clonally expanded peripheral T cells was not determined. In partial responders in the 0.1-3.0 mg/kg groups, normalized peripheral clonal expansion was found to be among the lowest, especially among CD8+ T cells. After ivuxolimab, more expanded clones were found on average in CD8+ T cells than in CD4+ T cells. At doses of 0.1 to 3.0 mg/kg, clonal expansion of both CD4+ and CD8+ blood T cells was observed from baseline to week 6. Low levels of normalized T-cell clonal expansion were also shown by some nonresponding patients.

Taken from cysteine to phenylalanine, the CDR3 has 14 residues. Only the CDR3 DNA stays, 42 bases, in frame from base 1. The germline V gene specifies SGHDN as CDR1 and FVKESK as CDR2. Trimming costs V 6 bases and J 6 bases, and their ends lie 14 bases apart. The receptor's source is an adult with an advanced solid tumor such as melanoma, head and neck, liver or kidney cancer. The V and J segments used are TRBV14 and TRBJ2-2, and perhaps TRBD1 as D gene, on 6 matching bases. The source material was CD4+ or CD8+ T cells sorted from blood, sampled in a trial of the OX40 agonist ivuxolimab. The DNA sequence follows: TGTGCCAGCAGTCTACAGGGTCCCCCCGGGGAGCTGTTTTTT. This gives the protein CASSLQGPPGELFF.